This T cell receptor beta chain was retrieved from a study of sequential checkpoint blockade in melanoma. About the study: DNA from around 87 pretreatment tumor samples underwent TCRβ immunosequencing. Approximately 20 patients had tumor biopsies before treatment and at week 13.

V gave up 5 bases and J gave up 2 bases, with 12 bases separating them. CDR3 length: 15 residues. CDR1 KGHSH and CDR2 LQKENI come from the germline V gene. Data came from immunoSEQ multiplex PCR; TCRdb stores just in-frame clones and leaves some out. The sample includes around 2,000 clones, 15% to 20% of them seen just once. Treatment: randomized to nivolumab then ipilimumab (arm A) or the reverse (arm B). This clone was counted between two and nine times. The input for sequencing was tumor tissue (inferred from file names), taken from a patient given nivolumab and ipilimumab in sequence. The source of this sequence is a human donor with melanoma. This chain links TRBV18 with TRBJ2-2; D is ambiguous. As DNA, the CDR3 is TGTGCCAGCTCATCCCAACCCTTTAACACCGGGGAGCTGTTTTTT. The encoded protein is CASSSQPFNTGELFF.